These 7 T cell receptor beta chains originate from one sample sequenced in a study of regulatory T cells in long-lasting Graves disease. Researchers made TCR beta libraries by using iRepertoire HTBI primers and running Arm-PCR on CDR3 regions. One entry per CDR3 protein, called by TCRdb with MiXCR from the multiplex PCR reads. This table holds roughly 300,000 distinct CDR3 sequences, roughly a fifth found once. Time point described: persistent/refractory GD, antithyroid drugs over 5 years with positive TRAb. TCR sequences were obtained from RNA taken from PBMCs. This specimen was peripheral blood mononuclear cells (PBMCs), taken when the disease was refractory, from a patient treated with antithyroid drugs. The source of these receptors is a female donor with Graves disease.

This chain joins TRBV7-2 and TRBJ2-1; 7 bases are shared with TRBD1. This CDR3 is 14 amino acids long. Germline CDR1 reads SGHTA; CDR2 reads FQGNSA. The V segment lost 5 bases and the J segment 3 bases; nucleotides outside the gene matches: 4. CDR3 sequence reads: CASSQDRSYNEQFF. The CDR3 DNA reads TGTGCCAGCAGCCAGGACAGGAGCTACAATGAGCAGTTCTTC.

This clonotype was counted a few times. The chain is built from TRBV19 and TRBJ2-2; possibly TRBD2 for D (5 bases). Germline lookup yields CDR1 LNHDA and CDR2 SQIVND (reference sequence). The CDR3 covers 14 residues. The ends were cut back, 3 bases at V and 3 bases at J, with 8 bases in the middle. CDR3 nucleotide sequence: TGTGCCAGTAGTATTTGGCGGGACACCGGGGAGCTGTTTTTT. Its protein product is CASSIWRDTGELFF.

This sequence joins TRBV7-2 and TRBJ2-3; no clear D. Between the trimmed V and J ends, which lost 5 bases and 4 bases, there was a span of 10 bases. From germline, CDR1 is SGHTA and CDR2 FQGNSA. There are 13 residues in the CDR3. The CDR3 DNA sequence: TGTGCCAGCAGCAACGGGCCCTCAGATACGCAGTATTTT. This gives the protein CASSNGPSDTQYF. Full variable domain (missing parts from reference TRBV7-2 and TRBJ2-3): GAGVSQSPSNKVTEKGKDVELRCDPISGHTALYWYRQSLGQGLEFLIYFQGNSAPDKSGLPSDRFSAERTGGSVSTLTIQRTQQEDSAVYLCASSNGPSDTQYFGPGTRLTVL.

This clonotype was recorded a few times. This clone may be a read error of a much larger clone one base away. The DNA for the CDR3 is TGTGCCAGCGGTGAACTAGGGAGTCACTACGAGCAGTACTTC. Amino acid sequence: CASGELGSHYEQYF. The genes are TRBV28 and TRBJ2-7, with TRBD2 as a possible D gene (5 bases). This CDR3 is built from 14 residues. V lost 8 bases and J 3 bases, leaving 17 bases between the germline ends. Germline V CDR1 and CDR2: MDHEN, SYDVKM.

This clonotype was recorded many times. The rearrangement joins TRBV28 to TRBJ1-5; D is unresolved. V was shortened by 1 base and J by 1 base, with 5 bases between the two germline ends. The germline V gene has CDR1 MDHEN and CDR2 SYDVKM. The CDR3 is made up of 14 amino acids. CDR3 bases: TGTGCCAGCAGTTTATTGGAAAGCAATCAGCCCCAGCATTTT. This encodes CASSLLESNQPQHF.

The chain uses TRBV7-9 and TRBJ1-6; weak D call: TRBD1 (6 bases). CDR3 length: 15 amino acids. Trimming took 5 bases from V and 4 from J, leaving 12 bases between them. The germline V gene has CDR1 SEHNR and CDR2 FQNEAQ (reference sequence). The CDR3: CASSPTGAYNSPLHF. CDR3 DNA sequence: TGTGCCAGCAGCCCCACGGGGGCGTATAATTCACCCCTCCACTTT. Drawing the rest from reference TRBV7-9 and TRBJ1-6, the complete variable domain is DTGVSQNPRHKITKRGQNVTFRCDPISEHNRLYWYRQTLGQGPEFLTYFQNEAQLEKSRLLSDRFSAERPKGSFSTLEIQRTEQGDSAMYLCASSPTGAYNSPLHFGNGTRLTVT.

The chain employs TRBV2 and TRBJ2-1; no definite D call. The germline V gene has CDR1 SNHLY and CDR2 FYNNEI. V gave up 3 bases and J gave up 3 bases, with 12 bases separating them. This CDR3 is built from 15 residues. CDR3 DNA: TGTGCCAGCAGTGATGCCACTTCGATCTACAATGAGCAGTTCTTC. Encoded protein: CASSDATSIYNEQFF. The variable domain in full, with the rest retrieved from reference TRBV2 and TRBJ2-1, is EPEVTQTPSHQVTQMGQEVILRCVPISNHLYFYWYRQILGQKVEFLVSFYNNEISEKSEIFDDQFSVERPDGSNFTLKIRSTKLEDSAMYFCASSDATSIYNEQFFGPGTRLTVL.